One TCR beta chain is described in this entry. The target of this receptor is not known. No base qualities exist here, and no much larger clone lies one base off it. Ficoll-Paque density gradient centrifugation was used to isolate PBMCs. Sequenced using an Illumina NovaSeq 6000. cDNA libraries for TCRalpha and TCRbeta were prepared by 5'RACE using constant-segment primers, with sample barcodes and unique molecular identifiers added. Trizol reagent was used to extract RNA from every sample. Library amplification was performed in two PCR steps, and a second sample barcode and Illumina TruSeq adapters were introduced in the second step. Sequencing of the libraries was done on an Illumina NovaSeq, producing 2 x 150 bp paired-end reads. Processing in the source paper ran as follows. With migec v1.2.7, reads were demultiplexed and then collapsed into UMI-guided consensus sequences. With mixcr v2.1.11, UMI consensuses were aligned to TRA and TRB V and J templates and assembled into clonotypes. Clonotypes were classified as expanded or contracted when called significant by both edgeR and NoisET, with noise models trained on biological replicates. For edgeR calls, a false discovery rate-adjusted p below 0.01 and a log2 fold-change threshold of 1 were applied. As an exploratory analysis of dynamics, max-normalized trajectories of the 1000 most abundant clonotypes were examined by PCA with hierarchical clustering. The CD4 or CD8 phenotype of responding clones was assigned using the separately sequenced CD4+ and CD8+ repertoires. The raw public data were reprocessed by TCRdb itself: fastp quality trimming at Q25, MiXCR clonotype calling, in-frame beta chains only. Rows are combined by CDR3 protein, so each entry shows the most common genes and DNA. The V and J calls and clone size come from TCRdb's table, not from the authors' own analysis. A total of around 420,000 distinct CDR3 sequences appear in this sample, approximately 25% of them only once. The biggest ten clones account for around 9.5% of the sample.

The source of the sample is a study of T-cell memory formation after mild COVID-19 (dated by TCRdb to about 2021). Regarding the study in general: TCR sequence clusters from the two donors were found to be largely donor specific. Longitudinal TCRalpha and TCRbeta repertoire sequencing tracked T-cell clones expanding and contracting after mild COVID-19 in two donors. Two young, previously healthy adult volunteers, one female and one male, were included in the cohort.

The paper as a whole reports these results and caveats: Contracting CD4+ clones were found mainly in CM and EM memory subsets, while CD8+ clones were enriched in EMRA. Some responding clones were found in pre-infection memory, which suggests that pre-existing cross-reactive memory T cells took part in the SARS-CoV-2 response. SARS-CoV-2 specificity of the second-wave clones peaking on day 37 was not confirmed. Balanced CD4/CD8 phenotypes were observed for clones contracting from day 15 to 85, whereas a bias towards CD4+ was observed for a second wave of clones expanding from day 15 to 37. The study included only two mild cases, and larger cohorts that include severe cases with pre-infection samples were judged to be necessary.

Here V drops 4 bases and J drops 2 bases, and the junction holds 3 bases not matched to any gene. Inclusive of the bounding cysteine and phenylalanine, the CDR3 is 15 residues long. Only CDR3 DNA remains: 45 bases, in frame from the first base. For CDR1 and CDR2, the germline V gene (reference sequence) lists SEHNR and FQNEAQ. Source material: PBMCs or a T cell subset sorted from them (not recorded which). Recombination joined TRBV7-9 with TRBJ1-3; TRBD1 lines up with 9 middle nucleotides. This TCR came from an adult woman who had mild COVID-19 (a few samples of this study predate the infection). The sample titles of this study are shuffled in the database, so cell type and time point are left out; the donor was told from shared clones. DNA sequence: TGTGCCAGCAGCTGGACAGGGGAGGCTGGAAACACCATATATTTT. This translates into CASSWTGEAGNTIYF.